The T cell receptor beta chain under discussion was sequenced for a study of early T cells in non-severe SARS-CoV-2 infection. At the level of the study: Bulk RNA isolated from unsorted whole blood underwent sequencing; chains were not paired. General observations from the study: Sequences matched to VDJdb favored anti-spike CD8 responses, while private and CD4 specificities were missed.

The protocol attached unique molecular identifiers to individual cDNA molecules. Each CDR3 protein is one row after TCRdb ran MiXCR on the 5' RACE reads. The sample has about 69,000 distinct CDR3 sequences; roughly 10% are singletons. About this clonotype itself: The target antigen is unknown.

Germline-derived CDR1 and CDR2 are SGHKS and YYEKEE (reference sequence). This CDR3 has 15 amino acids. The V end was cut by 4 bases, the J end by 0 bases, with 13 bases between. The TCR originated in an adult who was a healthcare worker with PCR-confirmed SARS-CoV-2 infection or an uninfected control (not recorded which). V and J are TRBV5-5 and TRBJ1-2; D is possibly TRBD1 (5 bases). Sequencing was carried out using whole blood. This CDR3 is CASSEGPGANYGYTF. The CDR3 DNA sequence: TGTGCCAGCAGCGAGGGACCCGGAGCTAACTATGGCTACACCTTC. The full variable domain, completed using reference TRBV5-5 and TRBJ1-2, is DAGVTQSPTHLIKTRGQQVTLRCSPISGHKSVSWYQQVLGQGPQFIFQYYEKEERGRGNFPDRFSARQFPNYSSELNVNALLLGDSALYLCASSEGPGANYGYTFGSGTRLTVV.